This T cell receptor beta chain was found in a study of T-cell reconstitution after alpha-beta-depleted transplantation in children. The CDR3 covers 13 residues. V dropped 0 bases and J dropped 2 bases, with 7 bases sitting between them. From germline, CDR1 is DFQATT and CDR2 SNEGSKA (reference sequence). The authors prepared the TCRbeta library with unique molecular identifiers. Each CDR3 protein is one row after TCRdb ran MiXCR on the PCR reads. The data contain about 340,000 distinct CDR3 sequences, 9% to 12% of them singletons. The sequence came from a human donor who donated a stem cell graft to a child with acute lymphoblastic leukemia. The chain recombines TRBV20-1 with TRBJ1-1; D is uncertain. The sample was PBMCs from the stem cell graft donor, taken from the stem cell graft. CDR3 DNA sequence: TGCAGTGCTAGAGAGACCCTTAACACTGAAGCTTTCTTT. It codes for CSARETLNTEAFF.